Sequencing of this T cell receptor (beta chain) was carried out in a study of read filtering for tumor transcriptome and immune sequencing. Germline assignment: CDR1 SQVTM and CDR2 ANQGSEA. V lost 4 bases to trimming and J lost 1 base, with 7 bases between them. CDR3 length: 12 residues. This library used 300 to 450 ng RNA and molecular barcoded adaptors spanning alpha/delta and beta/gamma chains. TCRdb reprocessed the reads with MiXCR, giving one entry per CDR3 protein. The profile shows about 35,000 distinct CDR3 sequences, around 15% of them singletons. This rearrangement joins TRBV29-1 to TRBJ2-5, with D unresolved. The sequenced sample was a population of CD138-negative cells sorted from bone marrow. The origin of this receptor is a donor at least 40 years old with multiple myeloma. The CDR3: CSVAVGQETQYF. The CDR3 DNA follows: TGCAGCGTTGCGGTCGGCCAAGAGACCCAGTACTTC.